This is a list of T cell receptor beta chains from one sample in a study of T-cell memory formation after mild COVID-19. TCRdb itself ran the 5' RACE reads through MiXCR, one entry per CDR3 protein. The sample lists approximately 290,000 distinct CDR3 sequences; approximately 16% were seen once. Sequenced input: PBMCs or a T cell subset sorted from them (not recorded which). These receptors were taken from a man between 18 and 29 years old who had mild COVID-19 (a few samples of this study predate the infection). Cell type and time point are not known. Both conserved end residues are part of each CDR3. A D gene is named only where the DNA matches it firmly. Clone size is shown for a subset of rows, as once, few, many or a class of expanded clone.

>-|few|TRBJ2-2|TRBV19
TGTGCCAGCCACATAAGCGGAGGGGACACCGGGGAGCTGTTTTTT
CASHISGGDTGELFF
>-|-|TRBJ1-1|TRBV7-9
TGTGCCAGTAGTTCGGGCACTGAAGCTTTCTTT
CASSSGTEAFF
>-|-|TRBJ2-4|TRBV5-1
TGCGCCAGCAGCCAAGGGACGCCCGCCAAAAACATTCAGTACTTC
CASSQGTPAKNIQYF
>-|-|TRBJ2-2|TRBV7-9
TGTGCCAGCAGCCCCAGGGAGGATGGCACCGGGGAGCTGTTTTTT
CASSPREDGTGELFF
>-|few|TRBJ2-2|TRBV4-3
TGCGCCAGCAGCCAAGACAATCCCGGGGAGCTGTTTTTT
CASSQDNPGELFF
>-|-|TRBJ1-2|TRBV4-3
TGCGCCAGCAGCCAAAGGGTATACTATGGCTACACCTTC
CASSQRVYYGYTF
>-|-|TRBJ2-5|TRBV6-2/TRBV6-3
TGTGCCAGCAGAGAACCGCGGGAGACCCAGTACTTC
CASREPRETQYF
>-|-|TRBJ2-7|TRBV5-1
TGCGCCAGCAGCAGCCGCCGGGACGGCCCCTACGAGCAGTACTTC
CASSSRRDGPYEQYF
>-|-|TRBJ1-2|TRBV20-1
TGCAGTGCTAGTCTCAGCCAGAGTTATGGCTACACCTTC
CSASLSQSYGYTF
>-|-|TRBJ1-2|TRBV7-9
TGTGCCAGCAGCGTAGCGGCCCGCAGGGTCTCGTACACCTTC
CASSVAARRVSYTF
>-|few|TRBJ1-1|TRBV7-2
TGTGCCAGCAGCGGGTCGGGGGGGTACACTGAAGCTTTCTTT
CASSGSGGYTEAFF
>-|-|TRBJ1-2|TRBV4-1
TGCGCCAGCAGCCCGGGGCAGGGCCCCACTGGCTATGGCTACACCTTC
CASSPGQGPTGYGYTF
>-|-|TRBJ2-3|TRBV3-1
TGTGCCAGCAGCCAACATCTCCGGGCAGATACGCAGTATTTT
CASSQHLRADTQYF
>-|-|TRBJ2-6|TRBV5-1
TGCGCCAGCAGCTCGCAGGGAATCCTCTCGGAAGTTGGGGCCAACGTCCTGACTTTC
CASSSQGILSEVGANVLTF
>-|few|TRBJ1-5|TRBV12-3/TRBV12-4
TGTGCCAGCAGAGTTATGGGCTATAGCAATCAGCCCCAGCATTTT
CASRVMGYSNQPQHF
>-|many|TRBJ1-4|TRBV12-3/TRBV12-4
TGTGCCAGCAATGATTCCCGGGACCCATCACAGAAACTGTTTTTT
CASNDSRDPSQKLFF
>-|-|TRBJ2-1|TRBV24-1
TGTGCCACCGGTTCGGGAATCCTCCGGGATGAGCAGTTCTTC
CATGSGILRDEQFF
>TRBD2|few|TRBJ2-5|TRBV7-2
TGTGCCAGCAGCCCCCCCGCTAGCGGAGAGACCCAGTACTTC
CASSPPASGETQYF
>-|-|TRBJ2-5|TRBV4-1
TGCGCCACCTCCAGTCGCGGGGCACAAGAGACCCAGTACTTC
CATSSRGAQETQYF
>-|many|TRBJ2-5|TRBV12-3/TRBV12-4
TGTGCCAGCAGTGCTAGGACAGCACAAGAGACCCAGTACTTC
CASSARTAQETQYF
>-|-|TRBJ2-3|TRBV19
TGTGCCAGTACCTCCGGAGGGGGAGATACGCAGTATTTT
CASTSGGGDTQYF
>TRBD1|-|TRBJ1-6|TRBV7-8
TGTGCCAGCAGCTCCGACCAGGGGGATAATTCACCCCTCCACTTT
CASSSDQGDNSPLHF
>-|many|TRBJ1-1|TRBV7-9
TGTGCCAGCAGCCTGAGTCTAGGGGGGAACACTGAAGCTTTCTTT
CASSLSLGGNTEAFF
>-|-|TRBJ2-5|TRBV28
TGTGCCAGCAGGACTTCGAGGGGCCGGTGGGAGACCCAGTACTTC
CASRTSRGRWETQYF
>-|few|TRBJ2-1|TRBV7-2
TGTGCCAGCAGTGACGCGGGTCCACATGTGGAGCAGTTCTTC
CASSDAGPHVEQFF
>-|few|TRBJ1-6|TRBV5-6
TGTGCCAGCAGCTTGGGGTTGTGGAATTCACCCCTCCACTTT
CASSLGLWNSPLHF
>-|-|TRBJ2-1|TRBV5-1
TGCGCCAGCAGCTTGGCCCTAACGACCTACAATGAGCAGTTCTTC
CASSLALTTYNEQFF
>-|once|TRBJ2-7|TRBV15
TGTGCCACCAGCAGAGGCGGCCGCTACGAGCAGTACTTC
CATSRGGRYEQYF
>TRBD1|-|TRBJ1-5|TRBV12-3/TRBV12-4
TGTGCCAGCAGTTTAGTGGGGACAGGGGGTGTTTTCAATCAGCCCCAGCATTTT
CASSLVGTGGVFNQPQHF
>-|few|TRBJ1-2|TRBV20-1
TGCAGTGCTAGTCTACGGGGCACTAACTATGGCTACACCTTC
CSASLRGTNYGYTF
>-|-|TRBJ1-4|TRBV14
TGTGCCAGCAGCCAAGGATGGGGGCGTGAAAAACTGTTTTTT
CASSQGWGREKLFF
>-|few|TRBJ1-2|TRBV3-1
TGTGCCAGCAGCCAAGATACACGGAATGGCTACACCTTC
CASSQDTRNGYTF
>TRBD1|-|TRBJ2-7|TRBV6-2/TRBV6-3
TGTGCCAGCAGCTCCCCCTGGGACAGGGGGTACGAGCAGTACTTC
CASSSPWDRGYEQYF
>TRBD1|-|TRBJ2-5|TRBV7-6
TGTGCCAGCAGTTTAAAGGGGGCCGGAGAGACCCAGTACTTC
CASSLKGAGETQYF
>TRBD1|few|TRBJ1-5|TRBV20-1
TGCAGTCTCGGACAGGGCAATCAGCCCCAGCATTTT
CSLGQGNQPQHF
>TRBD1|-|TRBJ2-2|TRBV6-5
TGTGCCAGCAGTTACGACAGGGTTCCCGGGGAGCTGTTTTTT
CASSYDRVPGELFF
>-|once|TRBJ1-2|TRBV4-2
TGTGCCAGCAGCCCTGGGAATGGCTACACCTTC
CASSPGNGYTF
>TRBD2|many|TRBJ2-5|TRBV7-8
TGTGCCAGCAGCTCCGAGCGGGGGGGTAGAGAGACCCAGTACTTC
CASSSERGGRETQYF
>TRBD1|few|TRBJ2-5|TRBV7-9
TGTGCCAGCAGCTTCGAGACAGGGAGAGAGACCCAGTACTTC
CASSFETGRETQYF
>-|few|TRBJ1-4|TRBV29-1
TGCAGCTTCAGGGGAGGGGGAGAAAAACTGTTTTTT
CSFRGGGEKLFF
>TRBD1|few|TRBJ1-2|TRBV6-5
TGTGCCAGCAGTTACTCGGGAGGGGGCGGCGGCTACACCTTC
CASSYSGGGGGYTF
>-|-|TRBJ2-7|TRBV3-1
TGTGCCAGCAGCCAAGATGGCCACGAGCAGTACTTC
CASSQDGHEQYF
>TRBD1|few|TRBJ2-3|TRBV7-9
TGTGCCAGCAAGCGATCCGGGACAGGGCCAGATACGCAGTATTTT
CASKRSGTGPDTQYF
>TRBD2|few|TRBJ2-3|TRBV20-1
TGCAGTGCTAGAGTCGCTAGCGGGGTCGGAGATACGCAGTATTTT
CSARVASGVGDTQYF
>TRBD2|many|TRBJ2-3|TRBV6-5
TGTGCCAGCAGTACCTTGGGGACTAGCGGGTTCACAGATACGCAGTATTTT
CASSTLGTSGFTDTQYF